This TCR beta chain is from a study of shared clonotypes between healthy human individuals. V was clipped by 4 bases and J by 1 base; unmatched bases: 15. Germline V gene sequence: CDR1 SQVTM, CDR2 ANQGSEA. The CDR3 is 18 amino acids. TCRdb's copy holds only in-frame clones and misses some; the assay was immunoSEQ multiplex PCR. The sample has 2 million to 2.5 million clones; around 93% are singletons. The receptor was derived from a man aged 18 to 35 in good health. Some clones in this sample may be carry-over from other donors' samples. Material: naive CD4+ T cells from PBMCs. Subset: CD45RA+ positively selected. The chain joins TRBV29-1 to TRBJ2-3, with 9 bases that match TRBD2. CDR3: CSVGASGNGGWGTDTQYF. In DNA, the CDR3 is TGCAGCGTTGGGGCTAGCGGGAATGGGGGTTGGGGCACAGATACGCAGTATTTT.